This T cell receptor (beta chain) originates from a study of tumor-infiltrating lymphocytes in localized non-small cell lung cancer. Per germline, CDR1 PRHDT and CDR2 FYEKMQ (reference sequence). The CDR3 extends over 16 amino acids. Deletions cut 5 bases from V and 0 bases from J, with 14 bases between. TCRdb's copy holds only in-frame clones and misses some; the assay was immunoSEQ multiplex PCR. Of fewer than 20,000 clones in the sample, 55% to 75% are singletons; the top ten hold roughly 6%. The clonotype was recovered from a human donor with non-small cell lung cancer. The sequencing input was lung tumor tissue. The chain combines TRBV13 with TRBJ1-3; no clear D gene. The CDR3 sequence is CASSMRTDLSGNTIYF. The CDR3 DNA follows: TGTGCCAGCAGCATGCGGACGGACCTCTCTGGAAACACCATATATTTT.